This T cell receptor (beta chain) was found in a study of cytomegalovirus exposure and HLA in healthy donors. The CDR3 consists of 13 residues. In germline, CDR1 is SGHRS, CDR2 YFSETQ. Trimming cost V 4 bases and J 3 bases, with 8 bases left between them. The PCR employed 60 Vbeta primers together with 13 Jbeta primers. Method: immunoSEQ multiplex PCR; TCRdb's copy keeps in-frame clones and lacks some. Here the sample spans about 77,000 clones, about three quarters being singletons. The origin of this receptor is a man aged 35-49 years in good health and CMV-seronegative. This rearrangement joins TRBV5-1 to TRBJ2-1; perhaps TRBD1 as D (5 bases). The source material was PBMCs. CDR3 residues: CASSIGDYNEQFF. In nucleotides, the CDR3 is TGCGCCAGCAGCATAGGGGACTACAATGAGCAGTTCTTC.